The source of this TCR beta chain is a study of T cell repertoires in cytomegalovirus infection. On this clonotype itself: The antigen is not known.

Study-wide points: CMV-specific HLA-C-restricted TCR beta clonotypes dominated the ex vivo response. There were carriers of CMV plus the relevant HLA, and cumulative public TCR beta family frequency identified them.

One entry per CDR3 protein results from TCRdb running MiXCR on the reads. In the table there are more than 400,000 distinct CDR3 sequences, 26% of which are singletons. The CDR3 runs to 17 residues. Germline V gene lookup returns CDR1 KGHDR and CDR2 SFDVKD. V was shortened by 5 bases and J by 0 bases, with 13 bases between the two germline ends. The origin of this receptor is a human donor in good health (CMV status not recorded). Some clones in this sample may be carry-over from other donors' samples. Sequencing used PBMCs. The V call is TRBV24-1, the J call TRBJ2-6, with D perhaps matching TRBD1 (5 bases). The CDR3 protein is CATSGVTGSSGANVLTF. For the CDR3, the DNA is TGTGCCACCAGTGGCGTTACAGGCAGCTCTGGGGCCAACGTCCTGACTTTC.